The present entry profiles one T cell receptor (beta chain) with its context. Germline loops: CDR1 SGHNT, CDR2 YENEEA. Trimming at V came to 3 bases and at J to 6 bases, leaving 2 bases not matched to a gene. CDR3 length equals 13 residues. These data belong to a study of blood T cell repertoires in COVID-19. Whole-study context: Donors in the United States, Italy and Spain gave samples during acute or convalescent COVID-19. T cells, B-cell-depleted T cells, or PBMCs supplied cDNA or gDNA.

This table comes from immunoSEQ multiplex PCR, and its TCRdb copy is limited to in-frame clones, with some not included. The sample has about 250,000 clones, approximately 85% seen once. Specimen: peripheral blood. The chain employs TRBV11-3 and TRBJ1-2; 9 nucleotides align to TRBD1. This sequence was found in a woman aged 70-85 years with acute or convalescent COVID-19. The CDR3 sequence is CASSLGTGNGYTF. CDR3 DNA sequence: TGTGCCAGCAGCTTGGGGACAGGGAATGGCTACACCTTC. The full variable domain, with the rest looked up from reference TRBV11-3 and TRBJ1-2, is EAGVVQSPRYKIIEKKQPVAFWCNPISGHNTLYWYLQNLGQGPELLIRYENEEAVDDSQLPKDRFSAERLKGVDSTLKIQPAELGDSAVYLCASSLGTGNGYTFGSGTRLTVV.